This T cell receptor (beta chain) is from a study of blood T cell repertoires in COVID-19. Overall study context: The United States, Italy and Spain were the sources of the acute and convalescent COVID-19 samples.

The V and J ends lost 0 bases and 10 bases respectively, with 13 bases between them. The CDR3 is made up of 13 amino acids. Germline V gene sequence: CDR1 GTSNPN, CDR2 SVGIG (reference sequence). This table comes from immunoSEQ multiplex PCR, and its TCRdb copy is limited to in-frame clones, with some not included. The table includes about 430,000 clones, approximately 88% detected once. The rearrangement uses TRBV30 and TRBJ2-1; maybe TRBD2 (5 bases). The clonotype was recovered from a woman aged 30 to 39 with acute COVID-19. The sample was PBMCs or T cells enriched from blood (not recorded which). The DNA of the CDR3 is TGTGCCTGGAGTGTAAGCGGTGCTTTGGAGCAGTTCTTC. This gives the protein CAWSVSGALEQFF. The full variable domain, rest sourced from reference TRBV30 and TRBJ2-1, is SQTIHQWPATLVQPVGSPLSLECTVEGTSNPNLYWYRQAAGRGLQLLFYSVGIGQISSEVPQNLSASRPQDRQFILSSKKLLLSDSGFYLCAWSVSGALEQFFGPGTRLTVL.